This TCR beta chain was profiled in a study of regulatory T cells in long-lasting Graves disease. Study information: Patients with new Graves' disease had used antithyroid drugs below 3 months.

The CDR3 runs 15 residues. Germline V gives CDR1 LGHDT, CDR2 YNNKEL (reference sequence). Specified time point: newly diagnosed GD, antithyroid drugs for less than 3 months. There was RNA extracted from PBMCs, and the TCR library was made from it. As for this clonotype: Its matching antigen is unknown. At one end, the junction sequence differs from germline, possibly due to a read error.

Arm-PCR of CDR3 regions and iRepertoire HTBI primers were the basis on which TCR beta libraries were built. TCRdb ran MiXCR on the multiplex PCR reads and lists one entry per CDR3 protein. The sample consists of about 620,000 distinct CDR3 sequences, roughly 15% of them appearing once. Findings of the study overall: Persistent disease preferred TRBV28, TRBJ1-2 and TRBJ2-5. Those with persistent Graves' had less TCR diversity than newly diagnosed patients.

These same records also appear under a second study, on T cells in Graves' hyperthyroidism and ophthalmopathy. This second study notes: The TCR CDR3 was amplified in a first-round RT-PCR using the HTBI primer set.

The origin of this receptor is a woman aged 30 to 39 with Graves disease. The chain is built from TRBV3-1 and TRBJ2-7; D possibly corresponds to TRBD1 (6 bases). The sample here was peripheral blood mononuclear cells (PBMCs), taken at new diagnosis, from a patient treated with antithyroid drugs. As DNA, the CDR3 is TGTGTCAGCAGCCCGACAGGTTGGGTAGCCGCCGAGCAGTACTTC. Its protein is CVSSPTGWVAAEQYF.